This TCR beta chain was sequenced during a study of OX40 agonist ivuxolimab in advanced cancers. The data were produced by immunoSEQ multiplex PCR, yet TCRdb's version contains in-frame clones alone and is incomplete. In the table there are 50,000 to 80,000 clones, approximately 85% of which are singletons. This material consisted of CD4+ or CD8+ T cells sorted from blood, taken in a trial of the OX40 agonist ivuxolimab. The TCR was taken from an adult with an advanced solid tumor such as melanoma, head and neck, liver or kidney cancer.

The CDR3 protein is CATSNGQSTNEKLFF. Written as DNA, the CDR3 is TGTGCCACCAGCAACGGACAGTCAACTAATGAAAAACTGTTTTTT. The chain uses TRBV15 and TRBJ1-4, with D perhaps matching TRBD1 (6 bases). Trimming removed 4 bases from V and 0 bases from J, with 9 bases in between. CDR3 length equals 15 residues. Germline CDR1 is LNHNV and CDR2 is YYDKDF (reference sequence).